These T cell receptor beta chains were read from a single sample in a study of cytomegalovirus exposure and HLA in healthy donors. Assay: immunoSEQ multiplex PCR; the TCRdb copy retains only in-frame clones and omits some. The table records under 150,000 clones, roughly 80% of them present only once. What was sequenced was PBMCs. The receptors come from a woman aged 40 to 50 in good health and CMV-seronegative. The conserved cysteine and the conserved F or W are not part of the CDR3 here. Each record gives: V gene, J gene, D gene, CDR3 protein. D genes are given only for firm matches.

TRBV5-4	TRBJ2-5	TRBD2	ASRKWTSGGLETQY
TRBV20-1	TRBJ1-1	.	SAAGAAEAF
TRBV5-1	TRBJ2-3	.	ASSLGGDTQY
TRBV4-2	TRBJ1-6	TRBD1	ASSPTGRRGNLRSPLH
TRBV7-2	TRBJ1-4	.	ASSLQGLYEKLF
TRBV9	TRBJ1-1	TRBD1	ASSDDETGLNTEAF
TRBV9	TRBJ2-3	.	ASSAPPWGADTQY
TRBV4-1	TRBJ2-3	TRBD1	ASSQSPDRGTYTQY
TRBV7-9	TRBJ1-4	.	ASSLFGDLREKLF
TRBV14	TRBJ2-7	TRBD1	ASSQVRTGPYEQY
TRBV19	TRBJ1-2	.	ATSRAAGVWGGYT
TRBV11-2	TRBJ1-5	TRBD1	ASSPGTGGEPQH
TRBV5-8	TRBJ2-7	TRBD1	ASSSPRTGIASYEQY
TRBV19	TRBJ1-1	TRBD1	ASSGPGTVATEAF
TRBV7-2	TRBJ2-7	.	ASSLGGRGPYEQY
TRBV4-1	TRBJ2-7	.	ASSQDPGSEQY
TRBV7-9	TRBJ2-1	.	ASSDERSSYNEQF
TRBV27	TRBJ1-3	TRBD1	ASLDRGRNTIY
TRBV7-8	TRBJ2-7	.	ASSSQGFTDEQY
TRBV18	TRBJ1-5	.	ASSLEQGTQPQH
TRBV5-4	TRBJ1-4	TRBD1	ASSLGRQGNEKLF
TRBV12-5	TRBJ1-5	TRBD1	ASGPGTGPLLNQPQH
TRBV13	TRBJ2-1	TRBD1	ASSPRGQGYREINEQF
TRBV9	TRBJ2-5	.	ASSAHDRGETQY
TRBV4-2	TRBJ1-3	.	ASSQDHSGNTIY
TRBV7-6	TRBJ2-1	TRBD2	ASSLGGRGANEQF
TRBV6-1	.	.	ASSLTIYEQY
TRBV18	TRBJ1-6	.	ASSPGGDSSPLH
TRBV4-3	TRBJ2-2	TRBD2	ASSQEVRVSPTGLPNTGELF
TRBV28	TRBJ1-5	TRBD1	ASRTTSGGHQPQH
TRBV7-2	TRBJ2-7	.	ASSHRQAYEQY
TRBV7-6	TRBJ2-3	.	ASSTTGGTDTQY
TRBV21-1	TRBJ2-7	.	ASSKVRDRLYEQY
TRBV5-1	TRBJ1-6	.	ASSLSGGNNSPLH
TRBV7-2	TRBJ2-3	TRBD2	ASSLEGRAGTDTQY
TRBV4-1	TRBJ2-3	.	ASSQLVSGSDTQY